What follows are 11 T cell receptor beta chains derived from one specimen sequenced in a study of cytomegalovirus exposure and HLA in healthy donors (dated 2017 in TCRdb). Preparation of the library involved the immunoSEQ multiplex PCR assay. Held by TCRdb, this immuneACCESS table contains in-frame sequences only and omits some clones. Under half of the omission traces to an unresolved V gene where checked; the cause of the rest is unknown. The sample includes 220,000 or so clones, with approximately 83% observed a single time. The top ten clonotypes cover over 13% of the sample. Sequenced: PBMCs. All receptors derive from a woman aged 30 to 39 in good health and CMV-seropositive.

J is TRBJ1-1 and V is TRBV30; no clear D. In germline, CDR1 is GTSNPN, CDR2 SVGIG (reference sequence). This CDR3 is built from 13 residues. V dropped 2 bases and J dropped 0 bases, with 7 bases sitting between them. CDR3 residues: CAWSRGMNTEAFF. CDR3 DNA sequence: TGTGCCTGGAGTCGGGGAATGAACACTGAAGCTTTCTTT.

With regard to this clone: A junction end diverges from the germline sequence, so it may reflect a read error. The J gene is TRBJ2-5, the V gene TRBV7-7, with 14 bases identical to TRBD2. The CDR3 has 16 residues. Germline values: CDR1 SSHAT, CDR2 FNYEAQ (reference sequence). CDR3 amino acids: CASSTGTSGSRETQYF. The CDR3 DNA follows: TGTGCTAGCAGCACTGGGACTAGCGGGAGTAGGGAGACCCAGTACTTC.

This chain connects TRBV5-4 to TRBJ1-1, with D possibly matching TRBD1 (6 bases). The CDR3 has 13 residues. Germline CDR1 reads SGHNT; CDR2 reads YYREEE (reference sequence). Trimming stripped 3 bases from V and 5 bases from J, with 11 bases between. CDR3 sequence: CASSWIGGTEAFF. CDR3 nucleotides: TGTGCCAGCAGCTGGATAGGGGGAACTGAAGCTTTCTTT.

The chain has TRBV29-1 and TRBJ1-1; D ambiguous. CDR3 length: 13 residues. CDR1 and CDR2 from the germline V gene are SQVTM and ANQGSEA. Trimming shortened V by 3 bases and J by 0 bases, and 8 bases separated the two germline ends. The CDR3: CSVERRLNTEAFF. CDR3 nucleotides: TGCAGCGTTGAGAGGCGGTTGAACACTGAAGCTTTCTTT.

This sequence joins TRBV19 and TRBJ1-3; no firm D call. Germline V gene lookup returns CDR1 LNHDA and CDR2 SQIVND (reference sequence). The CDR3 length is 16 residues. V shed 2 bases and J shed 0 bases, with 11 bases lying between them. In DNA, the CDR3 is TGTGCCAGTAGTATAACGGCGGCCAGCTCTGGAAACACCATATATTTT. It specifies CASSITAASSGNTIYF.

The rearrangement links TRBV15 to TRBJ2-1; the D is unclear. V was clipped by 5 bases and J by 1 base, with 3 bases between them. CDR3 length equals 12 residues. Germline V gene sequence: CDR1 LNHNV, CDR2 YYDKDF (reference sequence). In DNA, the CDR3 is TGTGCCACCAGCGGATCCTACAATGAGCAGTTCTTC. Translated: CATSGSYNEQFF. Together with reference TRBV15 and TRBJ2-1, the CDR3 gives the full variable domain: DAMVIQNPRYQVTQFGKPVTLSCSQTLNHNVMYWYQQKSSQAPKLLFHYYDKDFNNEADTPDNFQSRRPNTSFCFLDIRSPGLGDTAMYLCATSGSYNEQFFGPGTRLTVL.

This clone was found a few times. Other DNA sequences in this specimen translate into the identical CDR3. V usage is TRBV5-1 and J usage is TRBJ2-7; TRBD2 aligns across 10 bases. The J segment lost 2 bases and the V segment lost 4 bases, leaving 3 bases of the junction unmatched. The CDR3 is made up of 14 amino acids. Germline CDR1 reads SGHRS; CDR2 reads YFSETQ. In nucleotides, the CDR3 is TGCGCCAGCAGCAGGACTAGCGGCACCTACGAGCAGTACTTC. This translates into CASSRTSGTYEQYF. The variable domain in full, with the rest retrieved from reference TRBV5-1 and TRBJ2-7, is KAGVTQTPRYLIKTRGQQVTLSCSPISGHRSVSWYQQTPGQGLQFLFEYFSETQRNKGNFPGRFSGRQFSNSRSEMNVSTLELGDSALYLCASSRTSGTYEQYFGPGTRLTVT.

The rearrangement links TRBV7-3 to TRBJ2-7; TRBD2 agrees at 9 bases. The CDR3 is 15 amino acids. Germline V lookup: CDR1 SGHTA, CDR2 FQGTGA. The ends lost 5 bases at V and 8 bases at J; junction bases unmatched: 13. CDR3 bases: TGTGCCAGCAGCCCCACGCTAGCGGGAATAACGAAGCAGTACTTC. Encoded protein: CASSPTLAGITKQYF.

The V call is TRBV6-1, the J call TRBJ2-1; 7 nucleotides match TRBD1. Germline lookup yields CDR1 MNHNS and CDR2 SASEGT. The junction had 10 bases not matched to a gene; V was cut back by 4 bases and J by 4 bases. The CDR3 length is 16 residues. CDR3 bases: TGTGCCAGCAGTGGACCCGGGACAGAGGTTTACAATGAGCAGTTCTTC. Its translation is CASSGPGTEVYNEQFF.

This sequence joins TRBV19 and TRBJ2-1; 8 bases map to TRBD1. Germline V lookup: CDR1 LNHDA, CDR2 SQIVND (reference sequence). With 6 bases clipped from V and 8 bases from J, the junction kept 9 bases outside the gene matches. CDR3 size: 14 residues. For the CDR3, the DNA is TGTGCCAGTAGCGTACAGGGGGAGGAGGATGAGCAGTTCTTC. As protein: CASSVQGEEDEQFF. The full variable domain, with the rest looked up from reference TRBV19 and TRBJ2-1, is DGGITQSPKYLFRKEGQNVTLSCEQNLNHDAMYWYRQDPGQGLRLIYYSQIVNDFQKGDIAEGYSVSREKKESFPLTVTSAQKNPTAFYLCASSVQGEEDEQFFGPGTRLTVL.

J is TRBJ2-7 and V is TRBV7-9, with D possibly being TRBD2 (6 bases). The V gene lost 4 bases and the J gene lost 1 base, with 11 bases spanning the gap. Germline CDR1 and CDR2: SEHNR and FQNEAQ (reference sequence). The CDR3 has 14 amino acids. The CDR3 sequence is CASSYSGRSYEQYF. The CDR3 coding sequence is TGTGCCAGCAGCTATAGCGGCAGATCCTACGAGCAGTACTTC.